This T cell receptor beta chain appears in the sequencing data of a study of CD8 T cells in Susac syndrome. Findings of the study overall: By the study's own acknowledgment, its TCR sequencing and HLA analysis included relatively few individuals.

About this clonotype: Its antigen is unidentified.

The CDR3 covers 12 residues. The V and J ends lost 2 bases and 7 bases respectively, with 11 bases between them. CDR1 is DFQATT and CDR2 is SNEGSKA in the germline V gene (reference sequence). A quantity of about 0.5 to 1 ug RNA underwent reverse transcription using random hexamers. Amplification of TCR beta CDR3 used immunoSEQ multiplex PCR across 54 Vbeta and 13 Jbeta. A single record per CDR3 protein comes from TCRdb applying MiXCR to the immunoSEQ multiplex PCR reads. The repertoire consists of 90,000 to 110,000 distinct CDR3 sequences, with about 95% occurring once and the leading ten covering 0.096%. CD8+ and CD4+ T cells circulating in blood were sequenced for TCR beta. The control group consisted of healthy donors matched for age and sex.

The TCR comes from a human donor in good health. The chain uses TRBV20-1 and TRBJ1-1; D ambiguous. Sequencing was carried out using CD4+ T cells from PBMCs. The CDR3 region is CSARLPGYEAFF. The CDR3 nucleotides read TGCAGTGCTAGACTACCGGGGTATGAAGCTTTCTTT.